The clone carrying this T cell receptor beta chain was seen once. The record originates from a study of T cell changes during pregnancy in multiple sclerosis. The method was immunoSEQ multiplex PCR; TCRdb's version includes in-frame clones alone and lacks a portion of them. The table shows some 59,000 clones, with roughly 88% occurring only once. The clonotype was recovered from a female donor in good health, enrolled as a control in a pregnancy study. The sample consisted of peripheral blood, taken in the third trimester of pregnancy.

CDR3 residues: CASSLGQGKTEAFF. CDR3 in DNA: TGTGCCAGCAGCTTAGGACAGGGAAAAACTGAAGCTTTCTTT. The chain combines TRBV7-2 with TRBJ1-1, with TRBD1 matching over 7 bases. This CDR3 is built from 14 residues. CDR1 and CDR2 (germline): SGHTA, FQGNSA. V shed 1 base, J shed 5 bases, and the junction held 4 bases outside the gene matches.